These 30 T cell receptor beta chains share one sample of origin, sequenced in a study of blood T cell repertoires in COVID-19. TCRdb keeps only in-frame clones here, not all; method: immunoSEQ multiplex PCR. The sample lists some 140,000 clones; approximately 80% were seen once. The sequencing input was peripheral blood. The receptors were gathered from an older woman with COVID-19, enrolled during active disease.

The rearrangement links TRBV19 to TRBJ2-7; 7 bases agree with TRBD2. Per germline, CDR1 LNHDA and CDR2 SQIVND (reference sequence). Losses at the gene ends were 6 bases for V and 2 bases for J; bases not matched to a gene: 7. The CDR3 has 14 residues. CDR3 residues: CASRSRSGAYEQYF. Here the CDR3 DNA reads TGTGCCAGTAGATCCCGAAGCGGGGCCTACGAGCAGTACTTC.

The V call is TRBV5-1, the J call TRBJ2-2; the D gene is possibly TRBD1 (5 bases). This CDR3 comprises 16 residues. The germline V gene encodes CDR1 SGHRS and CDR2 YFSETQ. The germline V and J ends were trimmed by 0 bases and 6 bases, with 15 bases remaining between them. CDR3 sequence reads: CASSLDDSSWPGELFF. In nucleotides, the CDR3 is TGCGCCAGCAGCTTGGATGACAGCTCTTGGCCCGGGGAGCTGTTTTTT. Full variable domain (missing parts from reference TRBV5-1 and TRBJ2-2): KAGVTQTPRYLIKTRGQQVTLSCSPISGHRSVSWYQQTPGQGLQFLFEYFSETQRNKGNFPGRFSGRQFSNSRSEMNVSTLELGDSALYLCASSLDDSSWPGELFFGEGSRLTVL.

This chain joins TRBV30 and TRBJ1-2; D not certain. Per the germline V gene, CDR1 is GTSNPN and CDR2 is SVGIG (reference sequence). The CDR3 length is 13 residues. Trimming shortened V by 0 bases and J by 4 bases, and 9 bases separated the two germline ends. The CDR3: CAWSVQSIYGYTF. The CDR3 coding sequence is TGTGCCTGGAGTGTACAGTCTATCTATGGCTACACCTTC.

V and J are TRBV5-1 and TRBJ2-5; TRBD2 might be the D (6 bases). CDR3 size: 18 residues. Trimming pared 0 bases from V and 3 bases from J, leaving 21 bases between. Looked up from germline, CDR1 is SGHRS and CDR2 is YFSETQ. The CDR3 loop is CASSLGTARSSAKETQYF. CDR3 nucleotides: TGCGCCAGCAGCTTGGGCACCGCGAGGTCTAGCGCAAAAGAGACCCAGTACTTC.

The V and J genes are TRBV5-1 and TRBJ2-3; D is possibly TRBD2 (6 bases). The CDR3 length is 15 residues. CDR1 and CDR2 from the germline V gene are SGHRS and YFSETQ. V lost 1 base, J lost 4 bases, and 13 bases lay in between. DNA of the CDR3: TGCGCCAGCAGCTTGCCCGGGAGCGGAGCAGATACGCAGTATTTT. Its translation is CASSLPGSGADTQYF.

This sequence joins TRBV6-5 and TRBJ1-2, with 7 bases lining up with TRBD1. Germline trimming cut 8 bases from V and 6 bases from J; bases unmatched to any gene: 6. The CDR3 spans 12 residues. Looked up from germline, CDR1 is MNHEY and CDR2 is SVGAGI. The CDR3 spells CASQGDLHGYTF. In DNA, the CDR3 is TGTGCCAGCCAGGGGGACTTACATGGCTACACCTTC.

The gene calls are TRBV19 and TRBJ2-5; TRBD1 matches 8 bases. The CDR3 is made up of 14 amino acids. Germline V lookup: CDR1 LNHDA, CDR2 SQIVND (reference sequence). V was pared by 6 bases and J by 4 bases, with 7 bases of the junction left unmatched. CDR3: CASSAGTGGETQYF. The CDR3 nucleotides read TGTGCCAGTAGCGCCGGGACAGGAGGAGAGACCCAGTACTTC.

This clone was detected only once. The chain carries TRBV13 and TRBJ2-5, with D perhaps TRBD2 (5 bases). CDR1 and CDR2 from the germline V gene are PRHDT and FYEKMQ (reference sequence). Trimming cost V 0 bases and J 5 bases, with 13 bases left between them. The CDR3 is made up of 15 amino acids. CDR3 nucleotide sequence: TGTGCCAGCAGCTTAGGGACTATACACTGGGAGACCCAGTACTTC. Translated: CASSLGTIHWETQYF.

This clone has a single count. The rearrangement links TRBV6-6 to TRBJ1-5; the D gene is possibly TRBD1 (5 bases). The CDR3 contains 15 residues. V lost 2 bases and J 6 bases, leaving 14 bases between the germline ends. Germline V gives CDR1 MNHNY, CDR2 SVGAGI (reference sequence). The CDR3: CASSYPRPQGQPQHF. As DNA, the CDR3 is TGTGCCAGCAGTTACCCCCGGCCCCAGGGTCAGCCCCAGCATTTT.

V usage is TRBV2 and J usage is TRBJ2-7, with D tentatively TRBD1 (6 bases). The CDR3 consists of 13 residues. Germline CDR1 SNHLY, CDR2 FYNNEI. Between the trimmed V and J ends, which lost 4 bases and 6 bases, there was a span of 13 bases. The CDR3 DNA is TGTGCCAGCAGTGTTCTCAGGGGTGGCGAGCAGTACGTC. Its protein is CASSVLRGGEQYV.

The sample holds a few counts of this clone. This rearrangement joins TRBV19 to TRBJ2-3, with D perhaps TRBD1 (5 bases). There are 17 residues in the CDR3. Trimming removed 4 bases at V and 1 base at J, with 18 bases between. From germline, CDR1 is LNHDA and CDR2 SQIVND (reference sequence). The CDR3 reads CASSTLPGMAGTDTQYF. The CDR3 DNA reads as TGTGCCAGTAGTACCCTTCCAGGGATGGCGGGCACAGATACGCAGTATTTT.

The chain employs TRBV4-2 and TRBJ2-1, with D uncertain. Germline values: CDR1 LGHNA, CDR2 YNFKEQ. The CDR3 sequence is 16 residues long. The V end lost 2 bases, the J end lost 0 bases, and 11 bases lay between the germline ends. The CDR3 bases are TGTGCCAGCAGCCAACCTCGCAAGAGCTCCTACAATGAGCAGTTCTTC. This translates into CASSQPRKSSYNEQFF.

The J gene is TRBJ2-1, the V gene TRBV19, with 10 bases aligning to TRBD2. The CDR3 has 15 amino acids. Germline values: CDR1 LNHDA, CDR2 SQIVND (reference sequence). The J segment lost 6 bases and the V segment lost 6 bases, leaving 8 bases of the junction unmatched. As DNA, the CDR3 is TGTGCCAGTAGGAACCAGGGACTAGCGACCAATGAGCAGTTCTTC. It is translated as CASRNQGLATNEQFF.

The chain is built from TRBV10-1 and TRBJ1-2, with no clear D. The V gene lost 2 bases and the J gene lost 7 bases, with 14 bases spanning the gap. CDR1 and CDR2 (germline): WNHNN, SYGVQD (reference sequence). The CDR3 runs 14 residues. DNA of the CDR3: TGCGCCAGCAGTGAGCGAACGGACTTTCGTGGCTACACCTTC. Translating it yields CASSERTDFRGYTF.

The rearrangement links TRBV6-5 to TRBJ1-2; 7 bases are shared with TRBD1. The CDR3 covers 15 residues. V dropped 7 bases and J dropped 2; count of bases not matched to a gene: 10. Germline V gives CDR1 MNHEY, CDR2 SVGAGI. The CDR3 sequence is CASTRTTGQNYGYTF. The CDR3 nucleotides read TGTGCCAGCACCCGAACTACGGGACAGAACTATGGCTACACCTTC.

V usage is TRBV5-4 and J usage is TRBJ1-4; perhaps TRBD1 as D (6 bases). The V and J ends lost 4 bases and 4 bases respectively, with 14 bases between them. This CDR3 has 15 amino acids. Germline V lookup: CDR1 SGHNT, CDR2 YYREEE (reference sequence). The CDR3 is CASSRGGWNNEKLFF. CDR3 nucleotides: TGTGCCAGCAGCAGAGGGGGTTGGAATAATGAAAAACTGTTTTTT.

V and J are TRBV14 and TRBJ1-1, with TRBD1 as a possible D gene (5 bases). The CDR3 runs to 16 residues. Germline loops: CDR1 SGHDN, CDR2 FVKESK. The V and J ends lost 2 bases and 5 bases respectively, with 18 bases between them. The CDR3 DNA reads TGTGCCAGCAGCCAACGATGGGCAGGGATATTTACTGAAGCTTTCTTT. Protein product: CASSQRWAGIFTEAFF.

The chain joins TRBV7-9 to TRBJ1-2; 10 bases match TRBD1. The ends lost 5 bases at V and 5 bases at J; junction bases unmatched: 5. The CDR3 is 14 residues long. Germline CDR1 is SEHNR and CDR2 is FQNEAQ (reference sequence). This CDR3 reads CASSRDRGTYGYTF. For the CDR3, the DNA is TGTGCCAGCAGCAGGGACAGGGGAACTTATGGCTACACCTTC.

The V call is TRBV5-5, the J call TRBJ1-1; D possibly corresponds to TRBD1 (6 bases). V lost 4 bases to trimming and J lost 3 bases, with 28 bases between them. Germline V gene sequence: CDR1 SGHKS, CDR2 YYEKEE (reference sequence). The CDR3 spans 19 residues. CDR3 in amino acids: CASSRRGGQGSLGYTEAFF. The CDR3 bases are TGTGCCAGCAGCCGACGCGGGGGGCAGGGGAGTTTAGGGTACACTGAAGCTTTCTTT.

The chain is built from TRBV27 and TRBJ1-2, with D possibly matching TRBD1 (5 bases). Germline lookup yields CDR1 MNHEY and CDR2 SMNVEV (reference sequence). This CDR3 spans 14 amino acids. V was clipped by 1 base and J by 5 bases, with 11 bases between them. The CDR3 spells CASSLLADIYGYTF. The CDR3 region has the DNA TGTGCCAGCAGTTTATTAGCGGACATTTATGGCTACACCTTC.

The chain has TRBV28 and TRBJ1-5; 9 nucleotides agree with TRBD1. J lost 2 bases, V lost 11 bases, and 4 bases had no gene match. This CDR3 has 13 amino acids. In germline, CDR1 is MDHEN, CDR2 SYDVKM. The CDR3 loop reads CAGQGTGNQPQHF. As DNA, the CDR3 is TGTGCCGGACAGGGGACGGGCAATCAGCCCCAGCATTTT.

This chain connects TRBV5-1 to TRBJ2-2, with TRBD2 identical over 10 bases. Trimming at V came to 8 bases and at J to 7 bases, leaving 8 bases not matched to a gene. This CDR3 region has 14 residues. Germline V lookup: CDR1 SGHRS, CDR2 YFSETQ. CDR3 nucleotide sequence: TGCGCCAGTGACGCTAGCGGGGGTAACGGGGAGCTGTTTTTT. Translating gives CASDASGGNGELFF.

The chain carries TRBV6-5 and TRBJ1-2; 10 bases align to TRBD1. V was clipped by 0 bases and J by 7 bases; unmatched bases: 5. This CDR3 spans 15 amino acids. Looked up from germline, CDR1 is MNHEY and CDR2 is SVGAGI. The CDR3: CASSYSTGGAGGYTF. The DNA for the CDR3 is TGTGCCAGCAGTTACTCGACAGGGGGCGCAGGTGGCTACACCTTC.

V is TRBV30 and J is TRBJ1-5; TRBD1 aligns across 10 bases. The CDR3 has 15 amino acids. Losses at the gene ends were 1 base for V and 6 bases for J; bases not matched to a gene: 6. CDR1 and CDR2 (germline): GTSNPN, SVGIG (reference sequence). The CDR3 sequence: CAWSGQGAGIQPQHF. CDR3 nucleotide sequence: TGTGCCTGGAGTGGACAGGGGGCAGGAATTCAGCCCCAGCATTTT.

The V gene is TRBV7-3, the J gene TRBJ2-1; the match to TRBD1 covers 8 bases. The length of the CDR3 is 14 residues. Trimming took 5 bases from V and 7 from J; bases not matched to a gene: 7. Germline CDR1 and CDR2: SGHTA and FQGTGA. CDR3: CASSPQDRVNEQFF. CDR3 in DNA: TGTGCCAGCAGCCCGCAGGACAGGGTTAATGAGCAGTTCTTC.

The rearrangement uses TRBV10-1 and TRBJ1-1; 11 bases map to TRBD1. Germline V gene sequence: CDR1 WNHNN, CDR2 SYGVQD (reference sequence). This CDR3 has 16 amino acids. The V and J ends lost 6 bases and 7 bases, in that order; junction bases with no gene match: 13. The CDR3 nucleotides are TGCGCCAGCAGCTATTACCAGGACAGGGGGCCCAGTGAAGCTTTCTTT. This codes for CASSYYQDRGPSEAFF.

The gene calls are TRBV5-1 and TRBJ1-5; unclear D gene. Trimming took off 4 bases at V and 0 bases at J, with 8 bases between the two ends. The CDR3 is 14 amino acids. Germline V gives CDR1 SGHRS, CDR2 YFSETQ. The CDR3 DNA reads TGCGCCAGCAGCGTGGACGGTAGCAATCAGCCCCAGCATTTT. Translated: CASSVDGSNQPQHF.

V and J are TRBV3-1 (or the pseudogene TRBV3-2) and TRBJ1-1, with D perhaps matching TRBD1 (6 bases). This CDR3 has 12 residues. CDR1 is LGHDT, CDR2 YNNKEL, per germline (reference sequence). V shed 1 base and J shed 8 bases, with 8 bases lying between them. CDR3 residues: CASSQGQVEAFF. In nucleotides, the CDR3 is TGTGCCAGCAGCCAAGGACAGGTCGAAGCTTTCTTT.

As concerns this clone: One end of the junction does not line up with germline, which may come from a read error. This sequence joins TRBV3-1 (or the pseudogene TRBV3-2) and TRBJ2-3; 8 bases map to TRBD2. Germline values: CDR1 LGHDT, CDR2 YNNKEL (reference sequence). The CDR3 runs to 15 residues. The CDR3 region is CASRQALAGSDTQYF. Written as DNA, the CDR3 is TGTGCCAGCAGACAAGCGCTAGCGGGTTCAGATACGCAGTATTTT.

The rearrangement joins TRBV24-1 to TRBJ2-1; 12 bases are a match to TRBD2. The CDR3 is 15 amino acids. In germline, CDR1 is KGHDR, CDR2 SFDVKD. Losses at the gene ends were 5 bases for V and 7 bases for J; bases not matched to a gene: 5. Here the CDR3 DNA reads TGTGCCACCAGTGTCGGGACTAGCGGGTGGAATGAGCAGTTCTTC. The encoded protein is CATSVGTSGWNEQFF.